This T cell receptor beta chain was recovered during a study of CD8 T cells in ankylosing spondylitis. Trimming left V 3 bases short and J 5 bases short, with 10 bases between. The CDR3 loop spans 14 amino acids. Germline CDR1 is MNHEY and CDR2 is SMNVEV (reference sequence). TCRdb called the 5' RACE reads again in MiXCR, with one record for every CDR3 protein. The sample has around 250,000 distinct CDR3 sequences; 32% are singletons. J is TRBJ2-2 and V is TRBV27, with D possibly matching TRBD2 (5 bases). This receptor was obtained from a male donor with ankylosing spondylitis or in good health (not recorded which). Sequencing was carried out using blood, either unsorted or a sorted T cell fraction (not recorded which). CDR3 DNA sequence: TGTGCCAGCAGTTTTCTCGGGGATACCGGGGAGCTGTTTTTT. Protein: CASSFLGDTGELFF.